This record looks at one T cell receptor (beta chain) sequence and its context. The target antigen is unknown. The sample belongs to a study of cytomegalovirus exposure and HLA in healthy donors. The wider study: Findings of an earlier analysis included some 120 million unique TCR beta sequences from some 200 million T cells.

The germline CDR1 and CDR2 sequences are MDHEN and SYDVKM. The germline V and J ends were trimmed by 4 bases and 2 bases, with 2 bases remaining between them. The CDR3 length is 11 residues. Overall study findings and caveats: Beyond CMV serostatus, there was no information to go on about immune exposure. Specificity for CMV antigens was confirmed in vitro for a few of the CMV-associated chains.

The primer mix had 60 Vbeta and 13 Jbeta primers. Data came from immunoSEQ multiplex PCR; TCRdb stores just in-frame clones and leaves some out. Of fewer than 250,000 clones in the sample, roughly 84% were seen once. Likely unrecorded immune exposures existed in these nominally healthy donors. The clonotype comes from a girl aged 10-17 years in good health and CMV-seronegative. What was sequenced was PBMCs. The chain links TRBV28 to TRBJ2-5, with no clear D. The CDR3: CASSSQETQYF. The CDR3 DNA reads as TGTGCCAGCAGTTCGCAAGAGACCCAGTACTTC.